This record looks at one T cell receptor (beta chain) sequence and its context. The CDR3 end shows no conserved phenylalanine or tryptophan, and so a read error is likely. Because the CDR3's place on the DNA is in doubt, the DNA is left out and the CDR3 is given as listed by TCRdb. This specimen belongs to a study of tumor-infiltrating lymphocytes in primary liver carcinoma. CDR1 is SGHNT, CDR2 YENEEA, per germline. The CDR3 comprises 14 residues, both ends counted. Taking about 18-32 mg of unsorted bulk tissue, the authors co-extracted RNA and DNA. Surgeons treated the primary liver carcinoma of the patients by surgical resection. The investigators made TCR beta cDNA from approximately 0.5 ug total RNA, using a constant-region primer. Each TCR beta library was derived from three nested multiplex PCR rounds that employed slightly modified ARM-PCR. Use of TRBV1-TRBV30 forward primers with a C-beta reverse primer characterized the first two PCR rounds, which lasted about 9 cycles each. TCRdb ran MiXCR on the multiplex PCR reads and lists one entry per CDR3 protein. The data contain some 51,000 distinct CDR3 sequences, about 68% of them singletons.

Source material: liver tumor tissue from sampling region 3. Subset meaning: tumor region T3, left-lateral pole. The receptor was isolated from a man aged 40-50 years with primary liver carcinoma and hepatitis B virus infection. This chain connects TRBV11-3 to TRBJ2-1; TRBD1, the D gene given by the table, was not confirmed from the DNA. CDR3 sequence: CASSLVGQGNEQLL.